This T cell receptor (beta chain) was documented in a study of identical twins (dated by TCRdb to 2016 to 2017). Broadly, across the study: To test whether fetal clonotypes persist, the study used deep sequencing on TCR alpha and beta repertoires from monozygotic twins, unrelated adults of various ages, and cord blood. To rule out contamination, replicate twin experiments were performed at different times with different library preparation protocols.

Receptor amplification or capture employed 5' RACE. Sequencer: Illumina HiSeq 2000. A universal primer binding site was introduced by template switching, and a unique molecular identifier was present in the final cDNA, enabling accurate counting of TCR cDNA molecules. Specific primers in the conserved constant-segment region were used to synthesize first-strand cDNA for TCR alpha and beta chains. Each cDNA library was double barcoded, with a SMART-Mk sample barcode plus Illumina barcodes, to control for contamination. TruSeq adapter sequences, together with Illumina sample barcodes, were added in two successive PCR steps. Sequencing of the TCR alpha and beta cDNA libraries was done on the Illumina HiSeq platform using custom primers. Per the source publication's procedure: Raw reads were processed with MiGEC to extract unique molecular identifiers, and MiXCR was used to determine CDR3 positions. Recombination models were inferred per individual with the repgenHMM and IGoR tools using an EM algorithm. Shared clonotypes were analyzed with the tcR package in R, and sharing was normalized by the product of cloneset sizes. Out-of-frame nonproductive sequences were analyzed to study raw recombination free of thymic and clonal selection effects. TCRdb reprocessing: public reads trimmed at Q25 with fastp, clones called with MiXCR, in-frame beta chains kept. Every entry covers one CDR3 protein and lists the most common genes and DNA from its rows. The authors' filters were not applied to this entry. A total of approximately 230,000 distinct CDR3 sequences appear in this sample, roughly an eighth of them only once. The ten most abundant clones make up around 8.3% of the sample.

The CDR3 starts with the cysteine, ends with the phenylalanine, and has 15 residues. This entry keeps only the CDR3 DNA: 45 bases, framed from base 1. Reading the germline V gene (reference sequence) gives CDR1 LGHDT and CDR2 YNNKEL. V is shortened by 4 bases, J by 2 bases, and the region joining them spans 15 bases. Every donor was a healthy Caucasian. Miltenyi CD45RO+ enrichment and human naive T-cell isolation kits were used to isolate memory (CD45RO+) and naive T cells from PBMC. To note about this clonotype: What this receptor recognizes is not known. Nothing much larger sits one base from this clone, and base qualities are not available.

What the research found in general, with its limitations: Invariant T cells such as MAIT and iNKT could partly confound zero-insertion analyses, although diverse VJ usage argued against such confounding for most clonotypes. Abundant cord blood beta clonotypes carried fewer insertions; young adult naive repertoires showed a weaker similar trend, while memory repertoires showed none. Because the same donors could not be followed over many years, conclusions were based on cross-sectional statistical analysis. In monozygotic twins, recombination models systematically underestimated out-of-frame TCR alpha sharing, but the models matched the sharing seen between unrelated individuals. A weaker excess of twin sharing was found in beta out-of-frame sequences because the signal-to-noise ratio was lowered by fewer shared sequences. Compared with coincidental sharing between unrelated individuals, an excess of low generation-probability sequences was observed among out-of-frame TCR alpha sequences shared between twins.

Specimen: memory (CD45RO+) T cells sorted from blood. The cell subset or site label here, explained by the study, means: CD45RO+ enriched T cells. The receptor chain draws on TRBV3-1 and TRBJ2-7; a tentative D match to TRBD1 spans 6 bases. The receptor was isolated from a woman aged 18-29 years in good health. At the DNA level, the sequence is TGTGCCAGCAGCCCTACAGGGATCCTGACCTACGAGCAGTACTTC. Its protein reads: CASSPTGILTYEQYF.